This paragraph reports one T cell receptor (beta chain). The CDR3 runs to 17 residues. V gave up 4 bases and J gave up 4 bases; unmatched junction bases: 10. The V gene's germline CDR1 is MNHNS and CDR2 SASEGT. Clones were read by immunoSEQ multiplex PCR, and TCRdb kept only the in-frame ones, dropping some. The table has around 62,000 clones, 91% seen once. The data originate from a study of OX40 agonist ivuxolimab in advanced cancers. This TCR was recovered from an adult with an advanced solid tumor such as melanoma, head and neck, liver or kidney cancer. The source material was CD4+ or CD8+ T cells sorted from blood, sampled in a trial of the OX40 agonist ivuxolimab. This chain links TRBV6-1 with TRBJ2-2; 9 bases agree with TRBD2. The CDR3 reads CASSGSPQREATGELFF. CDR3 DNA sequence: TGTGCCAGCAGTGGGTCCCCACAGCGGGAGGCCACCGGGGAGCTGTTTTTT.